Following are 12 T cell receptor beta chains from one sample sequenced in a study of shared clonotypes between healthy human individuals. The protocol was immunoSEQ multiplex PCR, while the TCRdb copy is restricted to in-frame clones and leaves out a portion. The sample holds fewer than 2.5 million clones; over 85% are singletons and the top ten take roughly 0.36%. Sample: naive CD4+ T cells from PBMCs. The subset is: CD45RA+ positively selected. These TCRs come from a man aged 18 to 30 in good health. Some clones in this sample may be carry-over from other donors' samples.

The rearrangement joins TRBV9 to TRBJ2-1; TRBD1 or TRBD2 may be the D gene (6 bases each). The CDR3 loop spans 15 amino acids. Deletions cut 3 bases from V and 2 bases from J, with 12 bases between. CDR1 is SGDLS and CDR2 is YYNGEE in the germline V gene. CDR3 DNA sequence: TGTGCCAGCAGCGCCGGAGGGGGGACCTACAATGAGCAGTTCTTC. Translated, it gives CASSAGGGTYNEQFF.

This clone was counted a single time. This chain connects TRBV29-1 to TRBJ2-5, with 14 positions matching TRBD2. The J call could be wrong; TRBJ2-7 is a better fit for the DNA end. Germline V gene data show CDR1 as SQVTM and CDR2 as ANQGSEA. CDR3 length: 14 amino acids. CDR3 in amino acids: CSAGTSGRPYEQYF. CDR3 coding DNA: TGCAGCGCGGGGACTAGCGGGAGACCCTACGAGCAGTACTTC.

The CDR3 loop is CASGGTGDYNEQFF. Written as DNA, the CDR3 is TGCGCCAGCGGGGGGACAGGCGACTACAATGAGCAGTTCTTC. This chain joins TRBV5-1 and TRBJ2-1; 8 bases match TRBD1. V gave up 7 bases and J gave up 3 bases; unmatched junction bases: 6. CDR1 is SGHRS and CDR2 is YFSETQ in the germline V gene. The CDR3 is made up of 14 amino acids.

The genes are TRBV28 and TRBJ2-2, with 8 bases aligning to TRBD2. This CDR3 spans 15 amino acids. Germline CDR1 is MDHEN and CDR2 is SYDVKM. V dropped 6 bases and J dropped 1; count of bases not matched to a gene: 4. CDR3 residues: CASRAGAGNTGELFF. CDR3 nucleotide sequence: TGTGCCAGCAGAGCGGGAGCAGGGAACACCGGGGAGCTGTTTTTT.

The chain links TRBV5-1 to TRBJ2-4; the D gene is possibly TRBD2 (6 bases). V was trimmed by 4 bases and J by 2 bases, leaving 13 bases between them. The CDR3 length is 15 residues. Per the germline V gene, CDR1 is SGHRS and CDR2 is YFSETQ. The CDR3 here is CASSPGSSPKNIQYF. The CDR3 region has the DNA TGCGCCAGCAGCCCCGGGAGTTCCCCCAAAAACATTCAGTACTTC.

The rearrangement uses TRBV7-2 and TRBJ2-5; 10 bases are shared with TRBD1. In germline, CDR1 is SGHTA, CDR2 FQGNSA. V trimming: 5 bases; J trimming: 3 bases; junction bases outside the gene matches: 3. The CDR3 is made up of 14 amino acids. The chain's CDR3 is CASSLTGGEETQYF. CDR3 nucleotide sequence: TGTGCCAGCAGCCTGACAGGGGGCGAAGAGACCCAGTACTTC.

The chain links TRBV28 to TRBJ1-2; 9 bases align to TRBD1. V was clipped by 7 bases and J by 4 bases; unmatched bases: 10. This CDR3 is 15 amino acids long. Germline V gives CDR1 MDHEN, CDR2 SYDVKM. CDR3 region: CASNSPGTGPYGYTF. The CDR3 nucleotides read TGTGCCAGCAACTCACCCGGGACAGGGCCCTATGGCTACACCTTC.

This sequence joins TRBV20-1 and TRBJ2-3; the D is unclear. The CDR3 extends over 11 amino acids. Germline values: CDR1 DFQATT, CDR2 SNEGSKA (reference sequence). V was clipped by 3 bases and J by 4 bases, with 5 bases between them. CDR3 in DNA: TGCAGTGCTAGCTACGCAGATACGCAGTATTTT. This encodes CSASYADTQYF.

This chain connects TRBV5-1 to TRBJ2-7; D remains ambiguous. The CDR3 covers 17 residues. Germline V gives CDR1 SGHRS, CDR2 YFSETQ. V shed 1 base and J shed 0 bases, with 17 bases lying between them. CDR3 sequence reads: CASSLPSEQAISYEQYF. In nucleotides, the CDR3 is TGCGCCAGCAGCTTGCCCAGCGAGCAGGCAATCTCCTACGAGCAGTACTTC.

V is TRBV19 and J is TRBJ1-5, with D tentatively TRBD1 (5 bases). The CDR3 loop spans 14 amino acids. Trimming shortened V by 5 bases and J by 2 bases, and 10 bases separated the two germline ends. Germline values: CDR1 LNHDA, CDR2 SQIVND (reference sequence). The DNA for the CDR3 is TGTGCCAGTAGTGGCCGGGGGGGCAATCAGCCCCAGCATTTT. Translated, it gives CASSGRGGNQPQHF.

The rearrangement joins TRBV6-5 to TRBJ1-2, with D maybe TRBD1 (6 bases). Germline CDR1 and CDR2: MNHEY and SVGAGI. V gave up 8 bases and J gave up 4 bases, with 11 bases separating them. The CDR3 has 12 amino acids. As DNA, the CDR3 is TGTGCCAGCCACAGGGTTGGCTATGGCTACACCTTC. It is translated as CASHRVGYGYTF.

The rearrangement uses TRBV28 and TRBJ2-5; the match to TRBD2 covers 10 bases. TRBJ2-7 explains the end of the DNA better; the J call may be wrong. The CDR3 length is 16 residues. The V gene's germline CDR1 is MDHEN and CDR2 SYDVKM. The CDR3 reads CASVVGGLAWVHEQYF. DNA for the CDR3: TGTGCCAGCGTCGTCGGGGGACTAGCGTGGGTCCACGAGCAGTACTTC.